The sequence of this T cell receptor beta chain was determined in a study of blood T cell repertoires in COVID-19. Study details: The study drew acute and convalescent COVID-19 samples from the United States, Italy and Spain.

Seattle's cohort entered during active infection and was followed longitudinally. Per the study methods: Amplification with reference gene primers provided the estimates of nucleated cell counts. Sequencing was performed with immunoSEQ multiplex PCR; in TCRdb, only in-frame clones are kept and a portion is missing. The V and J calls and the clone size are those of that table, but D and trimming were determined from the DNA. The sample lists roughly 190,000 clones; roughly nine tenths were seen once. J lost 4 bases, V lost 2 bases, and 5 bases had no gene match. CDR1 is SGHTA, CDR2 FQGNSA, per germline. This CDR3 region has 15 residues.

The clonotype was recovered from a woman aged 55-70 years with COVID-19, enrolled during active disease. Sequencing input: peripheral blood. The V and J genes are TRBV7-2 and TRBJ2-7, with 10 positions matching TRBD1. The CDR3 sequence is CASSLKGQGLYEQYF. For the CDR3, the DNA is TGTGCCAGCAGCTTAAAGGGACAGGGGCTATACGAGCAGTACTTC.